This TCR beta chain is from a study of cytomegalovirus exposure and HLA in healthy donors. Germline CDR1 is MNHEY and CDR2 is SVGAGI. Trimming cost V 7 bases and J 2 bases, with 15 bases left between them. The CDR3 extends over 15 amino acids. PCR was performed using 60 Vbeta and 13 Jbeta primers. The method was immunoSEQ multiplex PCR; TCRdb's version includes in-frame clones alone and lacks a portion of them. The sample holds roughly 140,000 clones, approximately 60% seen once. Overall study findings and caveats: Despite most TCR sequences being rare, some public TCRs occurred in many donors. Differences between HLA loci emerged in a later analysis of TCR association rates, with DRB1 most and HLA-C fewest. With high specificity and sensitivity, the classifier reportedly diagnosed cytomegalovirus status. Excluded were some V segments that proved indistinguishable, including TRBV6-2 and TRBV6-3.

This clone was found a few times. Antigen unknown. The specimen sequenced was PBMCs. The rearrangement uses TRBV6-5 and TRBJ1-3; a weak D match, TRBD1 (6 bases). This sequence was found in a woman between 55 and 75 years old in good health and CMV-seropositive. Written as DNA, the CDR3 is TGTGCCAGCACCAAGAGGGGGTTCCCTGGAAACACCATATATTTT. This encodes CASTKRGFPGNTIYF.